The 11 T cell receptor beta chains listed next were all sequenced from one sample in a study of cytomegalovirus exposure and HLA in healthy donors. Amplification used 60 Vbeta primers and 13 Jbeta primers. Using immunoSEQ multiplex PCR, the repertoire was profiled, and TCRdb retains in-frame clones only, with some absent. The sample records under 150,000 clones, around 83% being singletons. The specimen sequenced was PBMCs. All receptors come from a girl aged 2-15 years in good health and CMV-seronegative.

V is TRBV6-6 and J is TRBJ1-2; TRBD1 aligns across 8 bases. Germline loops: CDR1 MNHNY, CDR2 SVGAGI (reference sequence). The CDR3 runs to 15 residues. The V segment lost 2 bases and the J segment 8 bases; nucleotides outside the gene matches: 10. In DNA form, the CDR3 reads TGTGCCAGCAGTTACACCCCAGACAGGGGAGGCGGCTACACCTTC. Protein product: CASSYTPDRGGGYTF.

CDR3 bases: TGTGCCACCAGCCCTACAGGGTCTGCCTATGGCTACACCTTC. Translation gives CATSPTGSAYGYTF. The V gene is TRBV15, the J gene TRBJ1-2; weak D call: TRBD1 (6 bases). Germline CDR1 is LNHNV and CDR2 is YYDKDF (reference sequence). Trimming stripped 5 bases from V and 4 bases from J, with 14 bases between. This CDR3 region has 14 residues.

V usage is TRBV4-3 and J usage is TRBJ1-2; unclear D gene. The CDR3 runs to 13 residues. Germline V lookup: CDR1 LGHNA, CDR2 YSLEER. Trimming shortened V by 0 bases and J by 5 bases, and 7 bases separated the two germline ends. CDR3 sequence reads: CASSQDPGYGYTF. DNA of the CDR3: TGCGCCAGCAGCCAAGATCCAGGTTATGGCTACACCTTC.

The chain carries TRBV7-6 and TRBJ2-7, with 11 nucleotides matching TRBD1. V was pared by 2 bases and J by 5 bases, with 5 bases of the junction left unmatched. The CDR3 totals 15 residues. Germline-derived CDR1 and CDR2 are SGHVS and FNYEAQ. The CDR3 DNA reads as TGTGCCAGCAGCTTAAACAGGACAGGGGGCGACGAGCAGTACTTC. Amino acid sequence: CASSLNRTGGDEQYF.

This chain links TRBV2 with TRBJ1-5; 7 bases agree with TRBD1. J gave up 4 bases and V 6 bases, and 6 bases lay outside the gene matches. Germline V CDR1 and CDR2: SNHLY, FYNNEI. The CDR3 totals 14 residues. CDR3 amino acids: CASSRDSRNQPQHF. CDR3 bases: TGTGCCAGCAGCCGGGACAGCAGGAATCAGCCCCAGCATTTT.

CDR3 bases: TGTGCCAGCAGCCAAGATTTTCGTGACAGGGTAGATACGCAGTATTTT. Its protein is CASSQDFRDRVDTQYF. The chain is built from TRBV14 and TRBJ2-3; 7 bases align to TRBD1. With 0 bases clipped from V and 5 bases from J, the junction kept 8 bases outside the gene matches. Germline V gene data show CDR1 as SGHDN and CDR2 as FVKESK. The CDR3 totals 16 residues. Looking up the rest from reference TRBV14 and TRBJ2-3 gives the full variable domain: EAGVTQFPSHSVIEKGQTVTLRCDPISGHDNLYWYRRVMGKEIKFLLHFVKESKQDESGMPNNRFLAERTGGTYSTLKVQPAELEDSGVYFCASSQDFRDRVDTQYFGPGTRLTVL.

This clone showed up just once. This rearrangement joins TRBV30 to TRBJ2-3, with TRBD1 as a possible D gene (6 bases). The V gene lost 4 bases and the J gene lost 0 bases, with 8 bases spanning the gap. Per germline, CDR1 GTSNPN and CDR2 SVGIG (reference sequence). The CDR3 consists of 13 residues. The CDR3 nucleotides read TGTGCCTGGAACAGGGATAGCACAGATACGCAGTATTTT. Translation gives CAWNRDSTDTQYF.

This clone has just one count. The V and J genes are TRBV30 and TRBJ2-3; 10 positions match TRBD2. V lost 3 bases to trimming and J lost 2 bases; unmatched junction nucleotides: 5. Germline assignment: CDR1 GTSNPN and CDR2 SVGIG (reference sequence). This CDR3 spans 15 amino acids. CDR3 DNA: TGTGCCTGGAGGGGGCTAGCGGGGGCCACAGATACGCAGTATTTT. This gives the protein CAWRGLAGATDTQYF.

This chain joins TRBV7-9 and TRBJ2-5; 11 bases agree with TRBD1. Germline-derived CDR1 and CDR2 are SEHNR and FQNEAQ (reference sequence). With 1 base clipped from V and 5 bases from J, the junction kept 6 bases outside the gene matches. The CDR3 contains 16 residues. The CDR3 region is CASSLVADRGRETQYF. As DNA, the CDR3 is TGTGCCAGCAGCTTAGTAGCGGACAGGGGGCGGGAGACCCAGTACTTC.

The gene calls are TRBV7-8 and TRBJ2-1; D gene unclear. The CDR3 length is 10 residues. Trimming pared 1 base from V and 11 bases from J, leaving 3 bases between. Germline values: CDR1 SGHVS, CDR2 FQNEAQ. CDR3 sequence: CASSLDKQFF. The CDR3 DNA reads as TGTGCCAGCAGCTTAGATAAGCAGTTCTTC.

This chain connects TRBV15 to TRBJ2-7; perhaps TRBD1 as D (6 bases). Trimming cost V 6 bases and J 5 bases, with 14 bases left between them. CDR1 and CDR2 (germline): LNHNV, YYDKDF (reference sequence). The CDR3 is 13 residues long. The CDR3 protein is CATRVQGINEQYF. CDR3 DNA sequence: TGTGCCACCAGGGTCCAGGGGATCAACGAGCAGTACTTC. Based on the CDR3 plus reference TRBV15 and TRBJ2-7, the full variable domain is DAMVIQNPRYQVTQFGKPVTLSCSQTLNHNVMYWYQQKSSQAPKLLFHYYDKDFNNEADTPDNFQSRRPNTSFCFLDIRSPGLGDTAMYLCATRVQGINEQYFGPGTRLTVT.